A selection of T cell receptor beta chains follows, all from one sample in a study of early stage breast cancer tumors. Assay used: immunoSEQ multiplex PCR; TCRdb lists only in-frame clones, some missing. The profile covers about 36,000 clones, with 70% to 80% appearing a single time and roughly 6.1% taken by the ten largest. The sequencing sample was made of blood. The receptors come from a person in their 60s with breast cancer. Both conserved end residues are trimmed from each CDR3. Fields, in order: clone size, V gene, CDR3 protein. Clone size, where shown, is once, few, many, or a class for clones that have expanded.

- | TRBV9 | ASSATRGENAKQY
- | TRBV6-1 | ASRDSWTDTQY
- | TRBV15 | ATARGGTSAEAF
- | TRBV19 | ASSNGQGYGNTIY
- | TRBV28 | ASFSYRGMNTEAF
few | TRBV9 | ASSPMDEKLF
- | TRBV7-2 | ASSSGPIGNQPQH
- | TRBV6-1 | ASSDGYT
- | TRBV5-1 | ASSLDEGIFYEQY
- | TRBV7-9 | ASRKDRGGSGANVLT
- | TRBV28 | ASSYSRQIPGPQH
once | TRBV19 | ASSLWATGDRAAEQY
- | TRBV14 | ASSLPGGGSPYEQY
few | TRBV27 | ASSSGDRYNEQF
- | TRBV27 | ASTQVGHWETQY
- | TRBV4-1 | ASSRVVTDTQY
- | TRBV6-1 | ASSETGAKNIQY
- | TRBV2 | ASSVGVLGTDTQY
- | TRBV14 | ASSQDRSGELF